This TCR beta chain is drawn from a study of blood T cell repertoires in COVID-19. As for the study in general: Collection of acute and convalescent COVID-19 samples took place in the United States, Italy and Spain. The cDNA or gDNA used as material had been derived from T cells, B-cell-depleted T cells, or PBMCs.

The trim removed 0 bases at V and 5 bases at J, leaving 5 bases unmatched. The CDR3 loop spans 14 amino acids. Authors' data handling: Estimates of nucleated cell counts were drawn from the amplification of reference gene primers. Data came from immunoSEQ multiplex PCR; TCRdb stores just in-frame clones and leaves some out. V, J and clone size reflect that table, while D and trimming were determined from the DNA. The data contain about 55,000 clones, roughly 83% of them singletons. This TCR derives from a woman of 80 years or more with acute or convalescent COVID-19. V and J are TRBV5-3 and TRBJ2-7, with 7 bases matching TRBD1. TRBV5-3 qualifies as an ORF whose function is uncertain. The sequenced material came from peripheral blood. For the CDR3, the DNA is TGTGCCAGAAGCTTGGCAGGGGACAGAAACGAGCAGTACTTC. Translating it yields CARSLAGDRNEQYF.